The 7 T cell receptor beta chains reported below all come from one sample, sequenced in a study of sequential checkpoint blockade in melanoma. Treatment of the sample: randomized to nivolumab then ipilimumab (arm A) or the reverse (arm B). Profiling relied on immunoSEQ multiplex PCR, and the TCRdb table lists in-frame clones only, not all of them. The data hold approximately 5,000 clones, with roughly 87% observed a single time. The material sequenced was CD8+ T cells sorted from blood (inferred from file names), taken from a patient given nivolumab and ipilimumab in sequence. These receptors came from a human donor with melanoma.

Remarks on this clone: The same CDR3 also results from other DNA sequences found in this sample. The genes are TRBV7-9 and TRBJ2-7, with 11 bases identical to TRBD2. CDR1 and CDR2 (germline): SEHNR, FQNEAQ (reference sequence). The V segment lost 4 bases and the J segment 7 bases; nucleotides outside the gene matches: 9. CDR3 length: 15 amino acids. The CDR3 region is CASSYGLAGPWEQYF. CDR3 nucleotide sequence: TGTGCCAGCAGCTACGGACTAGCGGGTCCCTGGGAGCAGTACTTC.

The DNA of the CDR3 is TGTGCCAGCAGGGGAGGGGCCGGGGAGCTGTTTTTT. Protein product: CASRGGAGELFF. The chain employs TRBV7-9 and TRBJ2-2; 7 bases line up with TRBD2. J lost 6 bases, V lost 6 bases, and 1 base had no gene match. CDR3 length equals 12 residues. The V gene's germline CDR1 is SEHNR and CDR2 FQNEAQ (reference sequence).

The J gene is TRBJ2-1, the V gene TRBV11-2; D is perhaps TRBD1 (5 bases). V was shortened by 1 base and J by 2 bases, with 15 bases between the two germline ends. CDR3 size: 17 residues. Looked up from germline, CDR1 is SGHAT and CDR2 is FQNNGV. The CDR3 DNA reads as TGTGCCAGCAGCTTAGTCCCCCTGACAGACCCCTACAATGAGCAGTTCTTC. This sequence encodes CASSLVPLTDPYNEQFF.

The chain employs TRBV6-5 and TRBJ1-5; TRBD1 might be the D (6 bases). This CDR3 has 16 residues. Germline V gene lookup returns CDR1 MNHEY and CDR2 SVGAGI. V lost 4 bases to trimming and J lost 0 bases, with 13 bases between them. CDR3 coding DNA: TGTGCCAGCAGTTTATGGGGGGGCGATAGCAATCAGCCCCAGCATTTT. The encoded protein is CASSLWGGDSNQPQHF.

V is TRBV27 and J is TRBJ1-1; TRBD1 aligns across 7 bases. The CDR3 consists of 12 residues. V shed 4 bases and J 8 bases; nucleotides not matched to a gene: 4. The germline V gene encodes CDR1 MNHEY and CDR2 SMNVEV (reference sequence). CDR3 sequence (DNA): TGTGCCAGCAGTTCCGGGACAGACGAAGCTTTCTTT. It specifies CASSSGTDEAFF.

This rearrangement joins TRBV7-9 to TRBJ2-2, with D perhaps matching TRBD1 (6 bases). The V and J ends lost 1 base and 3 bases respectively, with 9 bases between them. Germline CDR1 and CDR2: SEHNR and FQNEAQ (reference sequence). CDR3 length equals 15 residues. Written as DNA, the CDR3 is TGTGCCAGCAGCTTAGTTGCAGGGGACACCGGGGAGCTGTTTTTT. Protein product: CASSLVAGDTGELFF.

V usage is TRBV4-1 and J usage is TRBJ2-3; 7 positions agree with TRBD2. The CDR3 is 14 residues long. The germline V gene has CDR1 MGHRA and CDR2 YSYEKL. V dropped 8 bases and J dropped 7; count of bases not matched to a gene: 12. The CDR3 DNA sequence: TGCGCCAGCGTCGGAGCGGGACCTCCGAATACGCAGTATTTT. This encodes CASVGAGPPNTQYF.